This paragraph reports one T cell receptor (beta chain). As yet, its antigen is unknown. The V gene's germline CDR1 is SGHRS and CDR2 YFSETQ. This CDR3 has 16 residues. The sample comes from a study of monozygotic twins with inflammatory bowel disease. TCRdb derives one entry per CDR3 protein from the 5' RACE reads, leaving out DNA. This sample contains around 450,000 distinct CDR3 sequences. General study results and limits: IBD patients shared fewer clonotypes with others than healthy twins, especially with disease activity. Inverse Simpson values showed less TCRbeta diversity in IBD patients than in their healthy co-twins.

This chain uses TRBV5-1 with TRBJ2-6. Specimen: blood. This sequence was found in a human donor with ulcerative colitis or Crohn's disease, or a healthy co-twin of an affected twin (not recorded which). This CDR3 reads CASSLGLISGANVLTF.